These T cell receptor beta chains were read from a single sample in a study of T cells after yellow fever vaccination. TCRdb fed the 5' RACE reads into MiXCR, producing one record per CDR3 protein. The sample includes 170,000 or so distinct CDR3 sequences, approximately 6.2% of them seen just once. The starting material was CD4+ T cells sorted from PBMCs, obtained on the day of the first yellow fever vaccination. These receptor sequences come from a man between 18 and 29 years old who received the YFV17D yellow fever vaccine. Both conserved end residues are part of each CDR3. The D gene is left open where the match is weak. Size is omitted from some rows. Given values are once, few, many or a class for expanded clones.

CDR3nt: TGTGCCATCGGCGGGGGACAGGGGGCGCGAGGCAAAAACATTCAGTACTTC
CDR3aa: CAIGGGQGARGKNIQYF
v_gene: TRBV6-2/TRBV6-3
d_gene: TRBD1
abundance: many
j_gene: TRBJ2-4

CDR3nt: TGTGCCAGCAGTCAAGCCGGGACAGGGATTTCCAATGAGCAGTTCTTC
CDR3aa: CASSQAGTGISNEQFF
v_gene: TRBV27
d_gene: TRBD1
abundance: many
j_gene: TRBJ2-1

CDR3nt: TGTGCCATCAGCCTCACAGATACGCAGTATTTT
CDR3aa: CAISLTDTQYF
v_gene: TRBV10-3
d_gene: .
abundance: many
j_gene: TRBJ2-3

CDR3nt: TGTGCCATCAGTGAGTCGACGAGCGAGGGGGGCTCAGGAAACACCATATATTTT
CDR3aa: CAISESTSEGGSGNTIYF
v_gene: TRBV10-3
d_gene: .
abundance: many
j_gene: TRBJ1-3

CDR3nt: TGTGCCAGCAGCTTACTAGGATCTAACACCGGGGAGCTGTTTTTT
CDR3aa: CASSLLGSNTGELFF
v_gene: TRBV7-9
d_gene: .
abundance: .
j_gene: TRBJ2-2

CDR3nt: TGTGCCAGCAGCTTAGATCGGGGGCTGGATTCACCCCTCCACTTT
CDR3aa: CASSLDRGLDSPLHF
v_gene: TRBV7-2
d_gene: .
abundance: many
j_gene: TRBJ1-6

CDR3nt: TGCGCCAGCAGCATCTTCTCTACACCTCAAGAGACCCAGTACTTC
CDR3aa: CASSIFSTPQETQYF
v_gene: TRBV5-1
d_gene: .
abundance: few
j_gene: TRBJ2-5

CDR3nt: TGCGCCAGCAGCTTCCCTTTTGACAAGTTCAGTGGAGATACGCAGTATTTT
CDR3aa: CASSFPFDKFSGDTQYF
v_gene: TRBV5-1
d_gene: .
abundance: .
j_gene: TRBJ2-3

CDR3nt: TGTGCCAGCAGTTACTCGGCAGATAGCAATCAGCCCCAGCATTTT
CDR3aa: CASSYSADSNQPQHF
v_gene: TRBV6-5
d_gene: .
abundance: .
j_gene: TRBJ1-5

CDR3nt: TGTGCCAGCAGCCCCCGGGCAGGACAATACACTGAAGCTTTCTTT
CDR3aa: CASSPRAGQYTEAFF
v_gene: TRBV7-9
d_gene: .
abundance: few
j_gene: TRBJ1-1

CDR3nt: TGTGCCTGGAGTAGAAAGGGCACGAACACTGAAGCTTTCTTT
CDR3aa: CAWSRKGTNTEAFF
v_gene: TRBV30
d_gene: .
abundance: .
j_gene: TRBJ1-1

CDR3nt: TGCAGCGTTCGCACCGGGGCGGACTCTGGAAACACCATATATTTT
CDR3aa: CSVRTGADSGNTIYF
v_gene: TRBV29-1
d_gene: .
abundance: few
j_gene: TRBJ1-3

CDR3nt: TGCGCCAGCAGCCAAAATGGTGAGGGGGCGAGTCAGCCCCAGCATTTT
CDR3aa: CASSQNGEGASQPQHF
v_gene: TRBV4-3
d_gene: TRBD1
abundance: medium-sized
j_gene: TRBJ1-5

CDR3nt: TGCGCCAGCAGCCTCCAAGTTCGGGACAATCAGCAGTTCTTC
CDR3aa: CASSLQVRDNQQFF
v_gene: TRBV4-1
d_gene: .
abundance: .
j_gene: TRBJ2-1

CDR3nt: TGTGCCAGCAGTGAATTGCGGGGGAATGTCGGGGAGCTGTTTTTT
CDR3aa: CASSELRGNVGELFF
v_gene: TRBV6-1
d_gene: TRBD2
abundance: .
j_gene: TRBJ2-2

CDR3nt: TGTGCCAGCTCAATGTCGGGCCGCTCTGGAAACACCATATATTTT
CDR3aa: CASSMSGRSGNTIYF
v_gene: TRBV18
d_gene: .
abundance: few
j_gene: TRBJ1-3

CDR3nt: TGCGCCAGCAGCTTGCTAGCTGGCAATCAGCCCCAGCATTTT
CDR3aa: CASSLLAGNQPQHF
v_gene: TRBV5-1
d_gene: .
abundance: few
j_gene: TRBJ1-5

CDR3nt: TGCGCCAGCAGCGACCGACAGGGGGGCTCCTACAATGAGCAGTTCTTC
CDR3aa: CASSDRQGGSYNEQFF
v_gene: TRBV5-1
d_gene: TRBD1
abundance: many
j_gene: TRBJ2-1

CDR3nt: TGTGCCAGCAGCTCAGGCTTGGACAGGGATCAGCCCCAGCATTTT
CDR3aa: CASSSGLDRDQPQHF
v_gene: TRBV27
d_gene: TRBD1
abundance: few
j_gene: TRBJ1-5

CDR3nt: TGTGCCATCAGCCCGCCCCCCGGACTAGCGGGGGGAGAGACCCAGTACTTC
CDR3aa: CAISPPPGLAGGETQYF
v_gene: TRBV10-3
d_gene: TRBD2
abundance: many
j_gene: TRBJ2-5

CDR3nt: TGTGCCAGCAGCTTATTCCGGGCGGCAGGGGAAAAACTGTTTTTT
CDR3aa: CASSLFRAAGEKLFF
v_gene: TRBV7-9
d_gene: .
abundance: .
j_gene: TRBJ1-4

CDR3nt: TGTGCCAGCAGCTTAAATAATAGCCCCCAAGAGACCCAGTACTTC
CDR3aa: CASSLNNSPQETQYF
v_gene: TRBV7-2
d_gene: .
abundance: many
j_gene: TRBJ2-5

CDR3nt: TGCGCCAGCAGCGCCTCTGGACAGGTGGGAGAGACCCAGTACTTC
CDR3aa: CASSASGQVGETQYF
v_gene: TRBV5-1
d_gene: TRBD1
abundance: many
j_gene: TRBJ2-5

CDR3nt: TGTGCCAGCAGCTTGCGCACAGGGATGAACACCGGGGAGCTGTTTTTT
CDR3aa: CASSLRTGMNTGELFF
v_gene: TRBV5-4
d_gene: .
abundance: .
j_gene: TRBJ2-2

CDR3nt: TGTGCCAGCAGCTTTGGCAACCTGGGAGAGACCCAGTACTTC
CDR3aa: CASSFGNLGETQYF
v_gene: TRBV5-5
d_gene: .
abundance: many
j_gene: TRBJ2-5

CDR3nt: TGTGCCTCTACGGGTCCCTTGAACACTGAAGCTTTCTTT
CDR3aa: CASTGPLNTEAFF
v_gene: TRBV10-3
d_gene: .
abundance: many
j_gene: TRBJ1-1

CDR3nt: TGTGCCAGCTCACCCGCGGGGGGATATGAGACCCAGTACTTC
CDR3aa: CASSPAGGYETQYF
v_gene: TRBV18
d_gene: TRBD2
abundance: .
j_gene: TRBJ2-5

CDR3nt: TGTGCCAGCAGCTTACCACTAGCGGGGTCGGCGGAGACCCAGTACTTC
CDR3aa: CASSLPLAGSAETQYF
v_gene: TRBV9
d_gene: TRBD2
abundance: few
j_gene: TRBJ2-5

CDR3nt: TGTGCCACCCGACAGGGAACAGCTAACTATGGCTACACCTTC
CDR3aa: CATRQGTANYGYTF
v_gene: TRBV19
d_gene: TRBD1
abundance: many
j_gene: TRBJ1-2

CDR3nt: TGCGCCAGCAGCCAAGACGAAGGGGGCGGGGAGCCCCAGCATTTT
CDR3aa: CASSQDEGGGEPQHF
v_gene: TRBV4-1
d_gene: TRBD1
abundance: few
j_gene: TRBJ1-5

CDR3nt: TGTGCCAGCAGAGTCCACGTCCCCCTGGCGGACACATTCATTACAGATACGCAGTATTTT
CDR3aa: CASRVHVPLADTFITDTQYF
v_gene: TRBV12-3/TRBV12-4
d_gene: .
abundance: .
j_gene: TRBJ2-3

CDR3nt: TGTGCCAGCAGCTTGACTAGCGGGCACCAAGAGACCCAGTACTTC
CDR3aa: CASSLTSGHQETQYF
v_gene: TRBV7-7
d_gene: TRBD2
abundance: many
j_gene: TRBJ2-5

CDR3nt: TGTGCCAGCAGCCTCAGGGGGGGCCCTACCTACAATGAGCAGTTCTTC
CDR3aa: CASSLRGGPTYNEQFF
v_gene: TRBV3-1
d_gene: .
abundance: many
j_gene: TRBJ2-1

CDR3nt: TGTGCCAGCAGCGCTAGCGGGGGGCAAAGAAGCACAGATACGCAGTATTTT
CDR3aa: CASSASGGQRSTDTQYF
v_gene: TRBV9
d_gene: TRBD2
abundance: few
j_gene: TRBJ2-3

CDR3nt: TGTGCCAGCAGCTTAGGCGAGGGGGGTACGGGGAACGAGCAGTTCTTC
CDR3aa: CASSLGEGGTGNEQFF
v_gene: TRBV11-3
d_gene: .
abundance: many
j_gene: TRBJ2-1

CDR3nt: TGCGCCAGCAGTCAATCGCCCGCGGGGGCCGGGAAAGAGACCCAGTACTTC
CDR3aa: CASSQSPAGAGKETQYF
v_gene: TRBV23-1
d_gene: .
abundance: many
j_gene: TRBJ2-5

CDR3nt: TGTGCCAGCAGCCCCGATCATAATTCACCCCTCCACTTT
CDR3aa: CASSPDHNSPLHF
v_gene: TRBV7-3
d_gene: .
abundance: .
j_gene: TRBJ1-6

CDR3nt: TGTGCCAGCTCACTTAAAGGGGCCCCACCGGATGGCTACACCTTC
CDR3aa: CASSLKGAPPDGYTF
v_gene: TRBV18
d_gene: .
abundance: few
j_gene: TRBJ1-2

CDR3nt: TGTGCCAGCAGTGACAGGGTAAATCAGCCCCAGCATTTT
CDR3aa: CASSDRVNQPQHF
v_gene: TRBV12-3/TRBV12-4
d_gene: TRBD1
abundance: many
j_gene: TRBJ1-5

CDR3nt: TGCAGTGCTCCCCAGGCACAGCGCTTTTCCTACAATGAGCAGTTCTTC
CDR3aa: CSAPQAQRFSYNEQFF
v_gene: TRBV20-1
d_gene: .
abundance: few
j_gene: TRBJ2-1

CDR3nt: TGCGCCAGCAGGGTAGCGGGAAACACAGATACGCAGTATTTT
CDR3aa: CASRVAGNTDTQYF
v_gene: TRBV5-1
d_gene: TRBD2
abundance: .
j_gene: TRBJ2-3

CDR3nt: TGCGCCAGCAGCTTGGGACAGGGGCACACCGGGGAGCTGTTTTTT
CDR3aa: CASSLGQGHTGELFF
v_gene: TRBV5-1
d_gene: TRBD1
abundance: many
j_gene: TRBJ2-2

CDR3nt: TGTGCCATCAGTGAGCTCCGGGAGGATGCGGGGGGGGGAAATGAGCAGTTCTTC
CDR3aa: CAISELREDAGGGNEQFF
v_gene: TRBV10-3
d_gene: TRBD2
abundance: .
j_gene: TRBJ2-1

CDR3nt: TGCGCCAGCAGCTTGGGAATAAGGGGCGTATACGGCTACACCTTC
CDR3aa: CASSLGIRGVYGYTF
v_gene: TRBV5-1
d_gene: .
abundance: .
j_gene: TRBJ1-2

CDR3nt: TGCGCCAGCAGCTCAAACCGGGACTCAGCCTACGAGCAGTACTTC
CDR3aa: CASSSNRDSAYEQYF
v_gene: TRBV5-1
d_gene: .
abundance: many
j_gene: TRBJ2-7

CDR3nt: TGTGCCAGCAGTTTTGGGCTACTCACAGATACGCAGTATTTT
CDR3aa: CASSFGLLTDTQYF
v_gene: TRBV12-3/TRBV12-4
d_gene: .
abundance: many
j_gene: TRBJ2-3

CDR3nt: TGTGCCATCAAAAGCAGGGCAAATCAGCCCCAGCATTTT
CDR3aa: CAIKSRANQPQHF
v_gene: TRBV10-3
d_gene: .
abundance: many
j_gene: TRBJ1-5

CDR3nt: TGCGCCAGCAGCTTGGCCGACAGGGGAGATACGCAGTATTTT
CDR3aa: CASSLADRGDTQYF
v_gene: TRBV5-1
d_gene: TRBD1
abundance: many
j_gene: TRBJ2-3

CDR3nt: TGTGCCAGCAGTGCCCCCGGACAGGGGGCAATTAACTATGGCTACACCTTC
CDR3aa: CASSAPGQGAINYGYTF
v_gene: TRBV7-2
d_gene: TRBD1
abundance: few
j_gene: TRBJ1-2

CDR3nt: TGTGCCAGCAGGGAGTACACCCAGAATCAGCCCCAGCATTTT
CDR3aa: CASREYTQNQPQHF
v_gene: TRBV2
d_gene: .
abundance: many
j_gene: TRBJ1-5

CDR3nt: TGTGCCAGCAGCCACGGGACTAGCGCCCTCGGGGATACGCAGTATTTT
CDR3aa: CASSHGTSALGDTQYF
v_gene: TRBV6-2/TRBV6-3
d_gene: TRBD2
abundance: few
j_gene: TRBJ2-3

CDR3nt: TGTGCCAGCGGAGGATCTTTCTATGGCTACACCTTC
CDR3aa: CASGGSFYGYTF
v_gene: TRBV21-1
d_gene: .
abundance: many
j_gene: TRBJ1-2

CDR3nt: TGTGCCAGCAGCTTAGATAACAGGGGTATGGGCTACACCTTC
CDR3aa: CASSLDNRGMGYTF
v_gene: TRBV7-2
d_gene: TRBD1
abundance: few
j_gene: TRBJ1-2

CDR3nt: TGCAGTGCTAGAGATTGGGGAGCACAGGGTACGCAGTATTTT
CDR3aa: CSARDWGAQGTQYF
v_gene: TRBV20-1
d_gene: .
abundance: many
j_gene: TRBJ2-3